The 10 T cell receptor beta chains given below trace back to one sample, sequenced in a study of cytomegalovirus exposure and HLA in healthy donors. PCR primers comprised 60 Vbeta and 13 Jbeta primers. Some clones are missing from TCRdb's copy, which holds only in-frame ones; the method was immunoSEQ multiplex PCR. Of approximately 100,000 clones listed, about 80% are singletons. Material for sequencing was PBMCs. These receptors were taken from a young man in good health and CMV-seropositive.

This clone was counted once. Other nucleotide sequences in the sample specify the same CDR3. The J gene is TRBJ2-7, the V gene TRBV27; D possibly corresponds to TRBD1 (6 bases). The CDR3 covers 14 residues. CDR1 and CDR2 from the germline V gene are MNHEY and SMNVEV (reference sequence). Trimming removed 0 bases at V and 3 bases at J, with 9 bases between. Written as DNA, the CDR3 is TGTGCCAGCAGTTTATCCAGGGGCGGCTACGAGCAGTACTTC. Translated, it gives CASSLSRGGYEQYF.

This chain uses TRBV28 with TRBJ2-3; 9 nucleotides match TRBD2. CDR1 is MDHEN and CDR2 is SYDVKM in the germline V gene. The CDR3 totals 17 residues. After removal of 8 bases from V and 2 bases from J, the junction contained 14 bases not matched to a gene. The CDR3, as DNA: TGTGCCAGCCCCTCGAGTGGGCTAGCGGGGACCACAGATACGCAGTATTTT. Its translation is CASPSSGLAGTTDTQYF.

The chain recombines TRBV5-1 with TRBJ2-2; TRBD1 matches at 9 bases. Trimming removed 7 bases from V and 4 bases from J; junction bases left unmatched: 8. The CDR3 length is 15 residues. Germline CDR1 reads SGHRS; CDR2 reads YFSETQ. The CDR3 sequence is CASGGQGLPTGELFF. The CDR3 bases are TGCGCCAGCGGAGGACAGGGGCTTCCCACCGGGGAGCTGTTTTTT.

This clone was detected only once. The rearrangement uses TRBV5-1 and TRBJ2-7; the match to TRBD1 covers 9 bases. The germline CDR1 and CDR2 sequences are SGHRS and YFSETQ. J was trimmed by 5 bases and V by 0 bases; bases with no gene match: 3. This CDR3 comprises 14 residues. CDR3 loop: CASSLGTGVHEQYF. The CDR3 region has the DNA TGCGCCAGCAGCTTGGGGACAGGGGTTCACGAGCAGTACTTC.

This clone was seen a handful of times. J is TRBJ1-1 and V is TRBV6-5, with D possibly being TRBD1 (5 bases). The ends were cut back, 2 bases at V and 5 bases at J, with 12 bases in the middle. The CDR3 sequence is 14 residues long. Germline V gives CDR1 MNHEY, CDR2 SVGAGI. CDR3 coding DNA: TGTGCCAGCAGTTACGGAGGGGTTGGGACTGAAGCTTTCTTT. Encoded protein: CASSYGGVGTEAFF.

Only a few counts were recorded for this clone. This CDR3 reads CASSQDKRDGEGNSPLHF. The CDR3 bases are TGTGCCAGCAGCCAAGATAAGCGGGACGGGGAAGGAAATTCACCCCTCCACTTT. The J gene is TRBJ1-6, the V gene TRBV4-2, with D maybe TRBD1 (5 bases). CDR1 and CDR2 (germline): LGHNA, YNFKEQ. Trimming removed 0 bases from V and 7 bases from J, with 19 bases in between. This CDR3 has 18 amino acids.

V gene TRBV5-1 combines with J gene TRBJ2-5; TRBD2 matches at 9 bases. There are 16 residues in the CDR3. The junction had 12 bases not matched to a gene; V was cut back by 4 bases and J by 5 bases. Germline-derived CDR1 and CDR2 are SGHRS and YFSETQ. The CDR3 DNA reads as TGCGCCAGCAGCCCCCAGACTAGCGGCGGGAGGGAGACCCAGTACTTC. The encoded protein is CASSPQTSGGRETQYF.

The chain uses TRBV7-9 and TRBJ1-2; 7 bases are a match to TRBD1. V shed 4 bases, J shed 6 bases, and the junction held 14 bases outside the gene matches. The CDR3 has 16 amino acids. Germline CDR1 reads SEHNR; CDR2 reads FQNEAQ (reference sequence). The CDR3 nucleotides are TGTGCCAGCAGCTCCCGTAAAGGGGACAGCACTGATGGCTACACCTTC. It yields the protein CASSSRKGDSTDGYTF. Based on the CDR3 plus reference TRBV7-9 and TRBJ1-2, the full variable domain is DTGVSQNPRHKITKRGQNVTFRCDPISEHNRLYWYRQTLGQGPEFLTYFQNEAQLEKSRLLSDRFSAERPKGSFSTLEIQRTEQGDSAMYLCASSSRKGDSTDGYTFGSGTRLTVV.

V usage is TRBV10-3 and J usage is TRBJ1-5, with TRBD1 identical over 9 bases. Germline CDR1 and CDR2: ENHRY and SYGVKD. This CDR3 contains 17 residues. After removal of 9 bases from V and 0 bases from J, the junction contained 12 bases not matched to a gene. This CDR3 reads CAISPGQGEGSNQPQHF. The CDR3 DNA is TGTGCCATTTCACCGGGACAGGGCGAAGGTAGCAATCAGCCCCAGCATTTT.

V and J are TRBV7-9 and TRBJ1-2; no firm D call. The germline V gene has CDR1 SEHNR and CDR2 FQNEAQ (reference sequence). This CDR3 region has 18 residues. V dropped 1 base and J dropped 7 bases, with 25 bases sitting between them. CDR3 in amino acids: CASSLDPPSHQSGGGYTF. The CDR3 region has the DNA TGTGCCAGCAGCTTAGATCCCCCCAGCCACCAAAGTGGCGGTGGCTACACCTTC.